The subject of this entry is one TCR beta chain. The table came from immunoSEQ multiplex PCR; TCRdb's copy has only in-frame clones and leaves some out. Here the sample spans fewer than 75,000 clones, approximately 91% being singletons. This sample stems from a study of blood T cell repertoires in COVID-19. Study context: Material from acute and convalescent COVID-19 was sourced from the United States, Italy and Spain. Nucleic acid was either cDNA or gDNA, and it came from T cells, B-cell-depleted T cells, or PBMCs.

Losses at the gene ends were 6 bases for V and 10 bases for J; bases not matched to a gene: 10. The CDR3 sequence is 15 residues long. Germline V gives CDR1 MNHEY, CDR2 SVGAGI. The rearrangement links TRBV6-5 to TRBJ1-6; TRBD1 matches 9 bases. This receptor was obtained from a man aged 65 to 79 with acute or convalescent COVID-19. Source material: peripheral blood. CDR3 nucleotides: TGTGCCAGCAGGAAAGTAAGGGGGACAGGGTCACCCCTCCACTTT. This encodes CASRKVRGTGSPLHF.